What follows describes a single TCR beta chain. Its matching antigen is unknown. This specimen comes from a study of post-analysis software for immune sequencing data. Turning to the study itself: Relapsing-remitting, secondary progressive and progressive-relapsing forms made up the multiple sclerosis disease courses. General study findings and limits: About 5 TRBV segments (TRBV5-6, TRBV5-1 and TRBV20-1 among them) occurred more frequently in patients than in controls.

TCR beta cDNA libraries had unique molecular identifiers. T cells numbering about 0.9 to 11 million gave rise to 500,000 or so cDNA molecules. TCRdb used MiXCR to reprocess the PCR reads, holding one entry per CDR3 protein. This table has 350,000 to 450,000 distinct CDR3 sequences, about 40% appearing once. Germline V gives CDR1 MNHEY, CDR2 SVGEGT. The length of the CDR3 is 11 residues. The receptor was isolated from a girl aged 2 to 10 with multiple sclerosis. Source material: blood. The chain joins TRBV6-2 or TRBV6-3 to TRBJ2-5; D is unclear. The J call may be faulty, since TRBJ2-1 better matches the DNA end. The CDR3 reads CASGYQETQFF. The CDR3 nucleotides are TGTGCCAGCGGGTACCAAGAGACCCAGTTCTTC.